Listed here are 12 T cell receptor beta chains from one sample, sequenced in a study of cytomegalovirus exposure and HLA in healthy donors. Primers: 60 Vbeta forward and 13 Jbeta reverse. Sequencing used immunoSEQ multiplex PCR; TCRdb keeps in-frame clones, though not all of them. The sample carries some 140,000 clones, around 72% recorded once. Sequenced: PBMCs. The receptor set was obtained from a woman aged 18-29 years in good health and CMV-seronegative.

The chain couples TRBV7-9 to TRBJ2-5; TRBD1 matches 8 bases. This CDR3 region has 13 residues. CDR1 and CDR2 from the germline V gene are SEHNR and FQNEAQ (reference sequence). The CDR3 DNA follows: TGTGCGGCCTACCGGGACAGGCAAGAGACCCAGTACTTC. Encoded protein: CAAYRDRQETQYF.

The chain is built from TRBV30 and TRBJ1-1; 10 nucleotides line up with TRBD1. The CDR3 length is 15 residues. Germline values: CDR1 GTSNPN, CDR2 SVGIG (reference sequence). V was pared by 1 base and J by 6 bases, with 8 bases of the junction left unmatched. This CDR3 reads CAWSEPGQGRPEAFF. The CDR3 DNA reads as TGTGCCTGGAGTGAACCGGGACAGGGGCGCCCTGAAGCTTTCTTT.

This clone turned up a few times. The rearrangement uses TRBV6-4 and TRBJ2-2; D gene ambiguous. In germline, CDR1 is MRHNA, CDR2 SNTAGT. Trimming left V 0 bases short and J 6 bases short, with 5 bases between. The CDR3 covers 13 residues. CDR3 residues: CASSDSPAGELFF. CDR3 sequence (DNA): TGTGCCAGCAGTGACTCGCCAGCCGGGGAGCTGTTTTTT.

This clone was observed once. The chain links TRBV7-8 to TRBJ2-7; unclear D gene. CDR3 length equals 15 residues. The V end was cut by 2 bases, the J end by 2 bases, with 13 bases between. Germline-derived CDR1 and CDR2 are SGHVS and FQNEAQ. The CDR3 reads CASSLRSLATYEQYF. In DNA, the CDR3 is TGTGCCAGCAGCTTACGTAGCCTGGCGACCTACGAGCAGTACTTC. Based on the CDR3 plus reference TRBV7-8 and TRBJ2-7, the full variable domain is GAGVSQSPRYKVAKRGQDVALRCDPISGHVSLFWYQQALGQGPEFLTYFQNEAQLDKSGLPSDRFFAERPEGSVSTLKIQRTQQEDSAVYLCASSLRSLATYEQYFGPGTRLTVT.

V usage is TRBV15 and J usage is TRBJ2-6; a possible D gene is TRBD2 (5 bases). Germline V gene data show CDR1 as LNHNV and CDR2 as YYDKDF (reference sequence). This CDR3 contains 15 residues. Trimming cost V 1 base and J 4 bases, with 8 bases left between them. The CDR3 DNA follows: TGTGCCACCAGCAGAGGAGGGTTGGGGGCCAACGTCCTGACTTTC. It is translated as CATSRGGLGANVLTF.

V gene TRBV5-6 combines with J gene TRBJ2-1; TRBD2 matches 7 bases. Unmatched junction bases numbered 4, after V lost 2 bases and J lost 8 bases. Germline CDR1 reads SGHDT; CDR2 reads YYEEEE. The CDR3 is made up of 13 amino acids. CDR3 loop: CASSFAGEYEQFF. The CDR3 DNA sequence: TGTGCCAGCAGCTTCGCGGGAGAATATGAGCAGTTCTTC.

V is TRBV27 and J is TRBJ2-4; 10 bases map to TRBD1. The germline V gene has CDR1 MNHEY and CDR2 SMNVEV (reference sequence). Unmatched junction bases numbered 10, after V lost 6 bases and J lost 8 bases. The CDR3 contains 15 residues. Here the CDR3 DNA reads TGTGCCAGCAGAACCCGGGGACAGGGGACGGACATTCAGTACTTC. Translating it yields CASRTRGQGTDIQYF.

The CDR3 is CASSLAPVRQGRDTQYF. Here the CDR3 DNA reads TGCGCCAGCAGCTTGGCCCCCGTGCGACAGGGTCGAGATACGCAGTATTTT. The chain has TRBV5-1 and TRBJ2-3; 7 nucleotides line up with TRBD1. The CDR3 has 17 amino acids. The germline CDR1 and CDR2 sequences are SGHRS and YFSETQ. J was trimmed by 5 bases and V by 0 bases; bases with no gene match: 12. The full variable domain, rest sourced from reference TRBV5-1 and TRBJ2-3, is KAGVTQTPRYLIKTRGQQVTLSCSPISGHRSVSWYQQTPGQGLQFLFEYFSETQRNKGNFPGRFSGRQFSNSRSEMNVSTLELGDSALYLCASSLAPVRQGRDTQYFGPGTRLTVL.

The chain combines TRBV30 with TRBJ2-1; the match to TRBD2 covers 9 bases. The CDR3 sequence is 14 residues long. CDR1 and CDR2 (germline): GTSNPN, SVGIG (reference sequence). Trimming took 1 base from V and 4 from J; bases not matched to a gene: 2. CDR3 protein: CAWSGLAGYNEQFF. Written as DNA, the CDR3 is TGTGCCTGGAGTGGTCTAGCGGGATACAATGAGCAGTTCTTC. Full variable domain (outside the CDR3, taken from reference TRBV30 and TRBJ2-1): SQTIHQWPATLVQPVGSPLSLECTVEGTSNPNLYWYRQAAGRGLQLLFYSVGIGQISSEVPQNLSASRPQDRQFILSSKKLLLSDSGFYLCAWSGLAGYNEQFFGPGTRLTVL.

This rearrangement joins TRBV14 to TRBJ2-7; weak D call: TRBD2 (5 bases). CDR3 length: 14 residues. The V end was cut by 3 bases, the J end by 1 base, with 10 bases between. Germline V gene sequence: CDR1 SGHDN, CDR2 FVKESK. The CDR3, as DNA: TGTGCCAGCAGCCAGGGCGGGTGGTCCTACGAGCAGTACTTC. It specifies CASSQGGWSYEQYF.

This clone showed up just once. CDR3: CASRRDNTDTQYF. The DNA of the CDR3 is TGTGCCAGCAGACGGGACAACACAGATACGCAGTATTTT. The V gene is TRBV7-2, the J gene TRBJ2-3, with D tentatively TRBD1 (6 bases). The CDR3 consists of 13 residues. The V end was cut by 6 bases, the J end by 2 bases, with 9 bases between. The germline CDR1 and CDR2 sequences are SGHTA and FQGNSA.

This sequence joins TRBV7-7 and TRBJ2-1; 12 nucleotides line up with TRBD2. Germline loops: CDR1 SSHAT, CDR2 FNYEAQ (reference sequence). The CDR3 covers 13 residues. The J segment lost 9 bases and the V segment lost 8 bases, leaving 5 bases of the junction unmatched. For the CDR3, the DNA is TGTGCCAGCGCGACTAGCGGGAGTGGTGAGCAGTTCTTC. Its protein is CASATSGSGEQFF.